The clone carrying this TCR beta chain has a count of ten or more. As yet, its antigen is unknown. The entry originates in a study of blood T cells in healthy people across ages. Primed by a sample-barcoded 5' primer and a J-beta primer mix, a second PCR proceeded for about 6 to 11 cycles. Each sample provided no less than 2.5 million CDR3-containing paired-end reads. TCRdb fed the 5' RACE reads into MiXCR, producing one record per CDR3 protein. The sample contains some 1.5 million distinct CDR3 sequences, approximately 30% of which appear only once. General study points: Donors of long life had a larger count of naive CD4+ cells and greater diversity than aged donors.

The CDR3 sequence is 15 residues long. Trimming stripped 4 bases from V and 7 bases from J, with 20 bases between. CDR1 SGHRS and CDR2 YFSETQ come from the germline V gene. The chain is built from TRBV5-1 and TRBJ1-2; D may be TRBD1 (6 bases). The source is a woman aged 30 to 39 in good health. Sequencing used blood. The CDR3 coding sequence is TGCGCCAGCAGCCTCCGACAGGCGAGAGGGAGTGGCTACACCTTC. It codes for CASSLRQARGSGYTF.